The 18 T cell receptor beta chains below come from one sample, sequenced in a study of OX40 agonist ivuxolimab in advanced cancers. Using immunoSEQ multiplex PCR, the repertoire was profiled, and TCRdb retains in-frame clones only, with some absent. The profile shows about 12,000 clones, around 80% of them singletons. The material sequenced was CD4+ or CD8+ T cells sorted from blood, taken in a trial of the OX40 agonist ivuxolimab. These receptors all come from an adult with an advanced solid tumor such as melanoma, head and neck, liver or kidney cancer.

CDR3: CAWSALTDTQYF. The CDR3 region has the DNA TGTGCCTGGAGTGCCTTAACAGATACGCAGTATTTT. The chain uses TRBV30 and TRBJ2-3; D is undetermined. CDR3 length: 12 amino acids. V was clipped by 1 base and J by 3 bases, with 5 bases between them. Germline loops: CDR1 GTSNPN, CDR2 SVGIG (reference sequence).

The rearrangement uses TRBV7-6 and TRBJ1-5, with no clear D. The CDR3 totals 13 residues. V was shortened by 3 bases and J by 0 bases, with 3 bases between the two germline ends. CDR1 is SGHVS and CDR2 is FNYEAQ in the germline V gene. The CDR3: CASSFGSNQPQHF. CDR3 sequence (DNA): TGTGCCAGCAGCTTCGGTAGCAATCAGCCCCAGCATTTT. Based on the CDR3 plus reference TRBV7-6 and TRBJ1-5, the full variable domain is GAGVSQSPRYKVTKRGQDVALRCDPISGHVSLYWYRQALGQGPEFLTYFNYEAQQDKSGLPNDRFSAERPEGSISTLTIQRTEQRDSAMYRCASSFGSNQPQHFGDGTRLSIL.

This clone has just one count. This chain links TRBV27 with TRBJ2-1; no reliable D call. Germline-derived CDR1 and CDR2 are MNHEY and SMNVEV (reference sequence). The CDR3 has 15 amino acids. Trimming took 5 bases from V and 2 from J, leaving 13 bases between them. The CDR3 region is CASSLEPNPYNEQFF. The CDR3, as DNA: TGTGCCAGCAGTCTTGAACCGAACCCCTACAATGAGCAGTTCTTC.

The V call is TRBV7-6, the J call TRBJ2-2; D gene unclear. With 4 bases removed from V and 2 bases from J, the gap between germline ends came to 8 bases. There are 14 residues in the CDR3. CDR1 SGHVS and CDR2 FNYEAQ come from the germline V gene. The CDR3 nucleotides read TGTGCCAGCAGCTCTAAGCTAAACACCGGGGAGCTGTTTTTT. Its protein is CASSSKLNTGELFF. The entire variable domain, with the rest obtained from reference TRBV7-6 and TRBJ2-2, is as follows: GAGVSQSPRYKVTKRGQDVALRCDPISGHVSLYWYRQALGQGPEFLTYFNYEAQQDKSGLPNDRFSAERPEGSISTLTIQRTEQRDSAMYRCASSSKLNTGELFFGEGSRLTVL.

The CDR3 nucleotides are TGTCCTGGGAGTCATTTGCGCGAACAAAGTCGGGCCAACGTCCTGACTTTC. Encoded protein: CPGSHLREQSRANVLTF. The chain carries TRBV22-1 and TRBJ2-6. TRBV22-1 is listed as a pseudogene. This CDR3 has 17 residues.

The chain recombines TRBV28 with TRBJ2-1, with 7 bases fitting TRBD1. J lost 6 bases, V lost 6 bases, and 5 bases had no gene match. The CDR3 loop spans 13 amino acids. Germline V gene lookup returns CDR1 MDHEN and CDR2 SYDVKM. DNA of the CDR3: TGTGCCAGCAGATCGGGACAGTTCAATGAGCAGTTCTTC. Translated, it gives CASRSGQFNEQFF. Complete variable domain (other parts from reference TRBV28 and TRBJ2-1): DVKVTQSSRYLVKRTGEKVFLECVQDMDHENMFWYRQDPGLGLRLIYFSYDVKMKEKGDIPEGYSVSREKKERFSLILESASTNQTSMYLCASRSGQFNEQFFGPGTRLTVL.

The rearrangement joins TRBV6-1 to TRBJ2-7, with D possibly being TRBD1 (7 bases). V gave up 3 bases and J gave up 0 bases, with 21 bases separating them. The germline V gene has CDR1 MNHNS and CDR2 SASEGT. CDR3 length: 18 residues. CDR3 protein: CASSDGGQPTKSSYEQYF. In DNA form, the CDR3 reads TGTGCCAGCAGTGACGGGGGACAGCCCACAAAGAGCTCCTACGAGCAGTACTTC.

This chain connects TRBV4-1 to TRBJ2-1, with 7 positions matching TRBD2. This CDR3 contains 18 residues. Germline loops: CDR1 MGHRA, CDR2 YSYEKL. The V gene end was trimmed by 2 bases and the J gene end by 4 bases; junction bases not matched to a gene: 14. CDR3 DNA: TGCGCCAGCAGCCAAATACTAGCGCCCTTGGATCTTTACAATGAGCAGTTCTTC. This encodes CASSQILAPLDLYNEQFF.

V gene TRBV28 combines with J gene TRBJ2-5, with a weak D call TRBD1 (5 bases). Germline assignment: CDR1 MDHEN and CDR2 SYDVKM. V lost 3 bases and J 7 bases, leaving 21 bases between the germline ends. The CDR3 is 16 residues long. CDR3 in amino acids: CASSFETERPSGTQYF. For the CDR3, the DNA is TGTGCCAGCAGTTTCGAGACAGAACGCCCCTCGGGGACCCAGTACTTC. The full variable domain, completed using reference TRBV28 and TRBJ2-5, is DVKVTQSSRYLVKRTGEKVFLECVQDMDHENMFWYRQDPGLGLRLIYFSYDVKMKEKGDIPEGYSVSREKKERFSLILESASTNQTSMYLCASSFETERPSGTQYFGPGTRLLVL.

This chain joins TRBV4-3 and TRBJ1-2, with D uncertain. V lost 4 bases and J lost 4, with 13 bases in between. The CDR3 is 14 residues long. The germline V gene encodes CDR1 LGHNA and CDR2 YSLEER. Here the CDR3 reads CASSPDRGSYGYTF. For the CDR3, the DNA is TGCGCCAGCAGCCCCGACCGGGGAAGCTATGGCTACACCTTC.

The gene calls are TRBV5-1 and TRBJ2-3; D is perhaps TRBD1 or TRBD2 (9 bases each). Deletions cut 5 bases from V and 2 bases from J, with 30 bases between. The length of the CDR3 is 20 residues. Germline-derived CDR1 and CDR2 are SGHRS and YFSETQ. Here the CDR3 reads CASSSGTGLLAGPNTDTQYF. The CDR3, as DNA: TGCGCCAGCAGTTCCGGGACAGGGTTACTAGCGGGCCCTAACACAGATACGCAGTATTTT. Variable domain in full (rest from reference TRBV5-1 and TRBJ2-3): KAGVTQTPRYLIKTRGQQVTLSCSPISGHRSVSWYQQTPGQGLQFLFEYFSETQRNKGNFPGRFSGRQFSNSRSEMNVSTLELGDSALYLCASSSGTGLLAGPNTDTQYFGPGTRLTVL.

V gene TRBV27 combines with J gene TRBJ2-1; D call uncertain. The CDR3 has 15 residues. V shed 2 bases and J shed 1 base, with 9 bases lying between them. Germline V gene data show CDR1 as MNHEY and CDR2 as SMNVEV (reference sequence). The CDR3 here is CASSLKGGSYNEQFF. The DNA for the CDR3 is TGTGCCAGCAGTTTAAAAGGCGGATCCTACAATGAGCAGTTCTTC.

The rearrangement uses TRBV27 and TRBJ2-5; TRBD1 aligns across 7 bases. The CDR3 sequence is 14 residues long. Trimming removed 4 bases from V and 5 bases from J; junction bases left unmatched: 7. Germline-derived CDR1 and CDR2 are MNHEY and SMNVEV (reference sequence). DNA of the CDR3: TGTGCCAGCAGTTACACAGGGGCTGGGGAGACCCAGTACTTC. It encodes CASSYTGAGETQYF.

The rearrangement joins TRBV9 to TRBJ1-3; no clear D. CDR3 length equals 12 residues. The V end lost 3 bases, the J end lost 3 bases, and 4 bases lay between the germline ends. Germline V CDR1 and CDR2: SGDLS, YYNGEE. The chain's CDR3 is CASSGSGNTIYF. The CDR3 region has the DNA TGTGCCAGCAGCGGGAGTGGAAACACCATATATTTT.

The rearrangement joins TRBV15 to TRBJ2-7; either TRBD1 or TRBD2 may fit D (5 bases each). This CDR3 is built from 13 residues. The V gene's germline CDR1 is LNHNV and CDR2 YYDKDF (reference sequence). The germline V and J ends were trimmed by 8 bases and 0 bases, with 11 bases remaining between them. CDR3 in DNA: TGTGCCACCGGTGATGGGACCTCCTACGAGCAGTACTTC. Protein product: CATGDGTSYEQYF. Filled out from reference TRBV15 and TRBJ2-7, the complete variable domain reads DAMVIQNPRYQVTQFGKPVTLSCSQTLNHNVMYWYQQKSSQAPKLLFHYYDKDFNNEADTPDNFQSRRPNTSFCFLDIRSPGLGDTAMYLCATGDGTSYEQYFGPGTRLTVT.

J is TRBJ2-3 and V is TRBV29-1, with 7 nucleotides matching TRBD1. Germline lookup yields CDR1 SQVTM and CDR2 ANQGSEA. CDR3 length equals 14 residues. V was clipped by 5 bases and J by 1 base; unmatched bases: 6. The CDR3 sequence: CSVQYRGGTDTQYF. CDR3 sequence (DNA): TGCAGCGTTCAATACAGGGGCGGCACAGATACGCAGTATTTT.

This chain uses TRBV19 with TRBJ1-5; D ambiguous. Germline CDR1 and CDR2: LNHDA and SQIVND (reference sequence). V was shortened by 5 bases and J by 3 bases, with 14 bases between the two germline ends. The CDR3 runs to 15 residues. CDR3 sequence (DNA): TGTGCCAGTAGTCCCTCGGGGTGGCCCAATCAGCCCCAGCATTTT. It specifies CASSPSGWPNQPQHF.

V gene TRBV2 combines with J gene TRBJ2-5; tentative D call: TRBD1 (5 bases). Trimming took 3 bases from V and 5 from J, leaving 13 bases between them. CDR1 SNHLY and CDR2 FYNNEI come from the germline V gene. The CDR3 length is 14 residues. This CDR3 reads CASSDRVAGETQYF. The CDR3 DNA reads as TGTGCCAGCAGTGACCGGGTGGCAGGGGAGACCCAGTACTTC.